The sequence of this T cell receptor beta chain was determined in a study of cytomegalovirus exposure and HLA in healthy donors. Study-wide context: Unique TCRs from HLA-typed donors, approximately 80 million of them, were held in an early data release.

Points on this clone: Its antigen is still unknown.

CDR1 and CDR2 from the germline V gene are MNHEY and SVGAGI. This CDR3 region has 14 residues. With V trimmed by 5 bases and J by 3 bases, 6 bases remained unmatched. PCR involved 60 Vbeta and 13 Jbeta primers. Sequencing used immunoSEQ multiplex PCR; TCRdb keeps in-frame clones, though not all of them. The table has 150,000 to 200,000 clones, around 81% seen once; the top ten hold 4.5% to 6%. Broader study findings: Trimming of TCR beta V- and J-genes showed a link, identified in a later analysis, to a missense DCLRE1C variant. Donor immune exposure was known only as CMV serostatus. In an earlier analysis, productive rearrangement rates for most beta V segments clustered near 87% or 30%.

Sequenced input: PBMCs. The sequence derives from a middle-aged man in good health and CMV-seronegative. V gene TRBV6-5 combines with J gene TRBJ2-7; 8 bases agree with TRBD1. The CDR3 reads CASSTGQGGYEQYF. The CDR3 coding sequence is TGTGCCAGCAGTACCGGACAGGGTGGCTACGAGCAGTACTTC.